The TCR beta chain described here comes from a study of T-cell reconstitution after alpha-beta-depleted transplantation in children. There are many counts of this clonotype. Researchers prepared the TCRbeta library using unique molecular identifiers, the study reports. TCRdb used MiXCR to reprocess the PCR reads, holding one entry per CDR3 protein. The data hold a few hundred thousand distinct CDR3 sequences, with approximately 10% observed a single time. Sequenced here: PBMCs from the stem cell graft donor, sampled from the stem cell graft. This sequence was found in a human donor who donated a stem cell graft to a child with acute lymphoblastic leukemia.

CDR3 amino acids: CASSPGGLSPYQETQYF. CDR3 DNA: TGTGCCAGCAGCCCAGGGGGCTTATCGCCGTACCAAGAGACCCAGTACTTC. The chain joins TRBV11-2 to TRBJ2-5; 8 bases are a match to TRBD1. CDR1 is SGHAT and CDR2 is FQNNGV in the germline V gene. Unmatched junction bases numbered 11, after V lost 5 bases and J lost 0 bases. This CDR3 contains 17 residues.